Listed below are T cell receptor beta chains from one sample, sequenced in a study of immune evolution from preneoplasia to lung adenocarcinoma. The method was immunoSEQ multiplex PCR; TCRdb's version includes in-frame clones alone and lacks a portion of them. The table has some 5,000 clones, about four fifths seen once. The sample taken for sequencing was FFPE normal lung tissue adjacent to the tumor. The origin of the receptors is a person between 50 and 69 years old with lung adenocarcinoma. Both conserved end residues are part of each CDR3. The D gene is left open where the match is weak. Not every row has a clone size; where given, it reads once, few, many or a size class.

D: .
V: TRBV28
size: .
J: TRBJ1-5
DNA: TGTGCCAGCAGTCTCCCTCCGAATCGGCCCCAGCATTTT
CDR3: CASSLPPNRPQHF

D: .
V: TRBV11-2
size: .
J: TRBJ2-5
DNA: TGTGCCAGCAGCCATAGCGGTTTAACAGAGACCCAGTACTTC
CDR3: CASSHSGLTETQYF

D: TRBD2
V: TRBV10-2
size: .
J: TRBJ2-2
DNA: TGCGCCAGCAGCGAAGAAGGACTAGCGGTTTCGTCCGGGGAGCTGTTTTTT
CDR3: CASSEEGLAVSSGELFF

D: .
V: TRBV18
size: .
J: TRBJ1-1
DNA: TGTGCCAGCTCACCACAGGGGGGGACTGAAGCTTTCTTT
CDR3: CASSPQGGTEAFF

D: TRBD2
V: TRBV6-4
size: .
J: TRBJ2-1
DNA: TGTGCCAGCAGTGACCTCCAGGGACTAGGAGAATACAATGAGCAGTTCTTC
CDR3: CASSDLQGLGEYNEQFF

D: .
V: TRBV19
size: .
J: TRBJ1-1
DNA: TGTGCCAGTAGTATTTTGGCGGGCGCTGAAGCTTTCTTT
CDR3: CASSILAGAEAFF

D: .
V: TRBV15
size: .
J: TRBJ2-7
DNA: TGTGCCACCAGCAGGGCGGCCGATTACGAGCAGTACTTC
CDR3: CATSRAADYEQYF

D: .
V: TRBV5-1
size: large
J: TRBJ1-2
DNA: TGCGCCAGTGGCGGTGCCCTCCCGGATGGCTACACCTTC
CDR3: CASGGALPDGYTF

D: .
V: TRBV7-9
size: .
J: TRBJ1-2
DNA: TGTGCCAGCAGCCCCCTGGGGGGGGCAGGCTATGGCTACACCTTC
CDR3: CASSPLGGAGYGYTF

D: .
V: TRBV7-3
size: .
J: TRBJ2-1
DNA: TGTGCCAGCAGCTTAACGGGCGACTCCTACAATGAGCAGTTCTTC
CDR3: CASSLTGDSYNEQFF

D: TRBD1
V: TRBV9
size: .
J: TRBJ2-7
DNA: TGTGCCAGCAGCGTAGGACAGGGCACCAACTACGAGCAGTACTTC
CDR3: CASSVGQGTNYEQYF

D: .
V: TRBV7-9
size: .
J: TRBJ2-5
DNA: TGTGCCAGCAGTCGCACCTTGGGGGTGGAGACCCAGTACTTC
CDR3: CASSRTLGVETQYF

D: TRBD2
V: TRBV7-6
size: .
J: TRBJ2-1
DNA: TGTGCCAGCAGCCCAGCTCCCAGCGGGATAAACAATGAGCAGTTCTTC
CDR3: CASSPAPSGINNEQFF